This is a list of T cell receptor beta chains from one sample in a study of T cells after yellow fever vaccination. From the 5' RACE reads, TCRdb called clonotypes with MiXCR, one entry per CDR3 protein. The data show 300,000 to 400,000 distinct CDR3 sequences, more than 8.5% seen once. Sequencing used PBMCs, obtained on the day of the first yellow fever vaccination. Receptors were obtained from a man between 18 and 35 years old who received the YFV17D yellow fever vaccine. Both conserved end residues are part of each CDR3. Fields, in order: clone size, D gene, J gene, V gene, CDR3 protein, CDR3 DNA. D genes are given only for firm matches. Size tells how often a clone was seen (once, few, many) or the class of an expanded clone, and some rows leave it out.

size: -; D: TRBD2; J: TRBJ2-5; V: TRBV29-1; CDR3: CSGRLAGVHETQYF; DNA: TGCAGCGGCAGACTAGCGGGGGTTCATGAGACCCAGTACTTC
size: few; D: TRBD2; J: TRBJ2-5; V: TRBV11-1; CDR3: CASSPESGAETQYF; DNA: TGTGCCAGCAGCCCCGAGAGCGGGGCTGAGACCCAGTACTTC
size: -; D: TRBD1; J: TRBJ2-5; V: TRBV11-2; CDR3: CASSSGGAGQETQYF; DNA: TGTGCCAGCAGCTCAGGGGGCGCGGGGCAAGAGACCCAGTACTTC
size: -; D: -; J: TRBJ1-5; V: TRBV6-5; CDR3: CASRTSGHSNQPQHF; DNA: TGTGCCAGCAGGACCTCAGGTCATAGCAATCAGCCCCAGCATTTT
size: few; D: -; J: TRBJ2-7; V: TRBV6-5; CDR3: CASSYSKGTYEQYF; DNA: TGTGCCAGCAGTTACTCAAAGGGGACCTACGAGCAGTACTTC
size: -; D: -; J: TRBJ2-3; V: TRBV6-5; CDR3: CASSYSSSKSDTQYF; DNA: TGTGCCAGCAGTTACTCGTCTAGCAAATCAGATACGCAGTATTTT
size: -; D: TRBD1; J: TRBJ2-1; V: TRBV6-1; CDR3: CASTGQTQGGEQFF; DNA: TGTGCCAGCACGGGACAGACACAAGGAGGAGAGCAGTTCTTC
size: -; D: -; J: TRBJ2-1; V: TRBV12-3/TRBV12-4; CDR3: CASSFSPQGLKKNEQFF; DNA: TGTGCCAGCAGTTTTTCCCCACAGGGCCTAAAAAAAAATGAGCAGTTCTTC
size: many; D: -; J: TRBJ1-6; V: TRBV7-8; CDR3: CASSLRFSPNSPLHF; DNA: TGTGCCAGCAGCTTACGGTTCAGTCCAAATTCACCCCTCCACTTT
size: few; D: -; J: TRBJ1-4; V: TRBV29-1; CDR3: CSVKRALNEKLFF; DNA: TGCAGCGTTAAAAGGGCTCTGAATGAAAAACTGTTTTTT
size: -; D: -; J: TRBJ2-2; V: TRBV19; CDR3: CASETAPATGELFF; DNA: TGTGCCAGCGAAACGGCACCTGCCACCGGGGAGCTGTTTTTT
size: -; D: TRBD1; J: TRBJ2-2; V: TRBV19; CDR3: CASSPQGDNTGELFF; DNA: TGTGCCAGTAGTCCCCAGGGGGATAACACCGGGGAGCTGTTTTTT